The T cell receptor beta chain described here comes from a study of T cells in Graves' hyperthyroidism and ophthalmopathy. Broader study findings: Ophthalmopathy prediction by the model preceded onset by a median about 6.3 months.

Amplified TCR beta CDR3 regions derived from RNA transcripts. HTBI primers were employed in a first-round RT-PCR of the TCR CDR3. Via MiXCR, TCRdb re-called the multiplex PCR reads, giving one row per CDR3 protein. The data contain more than 500,000 distinct CDR3 sequences, around 13% of them seen just once; the ten biggest clones take up 11% to 15%. This clonotype was detected ten times or more. The antigen is undetermined. Sequenced: blood. The receptor comes from a woman aged 40 to 55 with Graves' hyperthyroidism.

CDR3 coding DNA: TGTGCCAGCAGTGGGGACAGGGGAACAGATACGCAGTATTTT. This codes for CASSGDRGTDTQYF. This chain connects TRBV2 to TRBJ2-3; 10 bases align to TRBD1. After removal of 4 bases from V and 3 bases from J, the junction contained 1 base not matched to a gene. This CDR3 spans 14 amino acids. Germline V gene lookup returns CDR1 SNHLY and CDR2 FYNNEI.